This entry is about one T cell receptor beta chain. The antigen remains unidentified. CDR1 and CDR2 from the germline V gene are SGHTA and FQGNSA. The CDR3 is 12 residues long. Primers: 60 Vbeta forward and 13 Jbeta reverse. Original data processing: A later analysis tallied about 80 million unique TCR beta chains, approximately 11 million of them shared. TCRdb's copy holds only in-frame clones and misses some; the assay was immunoSEQ multiplex PCR. That table furnishes V, J and clone size, whereas the DNA furnished D and trimming. The table shows some 120,000 clones, with around 79% occurring only once. The data belong to a study of cytomegalovirus exposure and HLA in healthy donors. Whole-study findings and limits: Using a false discovery rate of 0.05, a later analysis showed that 16,951 TCR beta sequences were associated with HLA alleles.

The V call is TRBV7-2, the J call TRBJ2-5; possibly TRBD2 for D (6 bases). The DNA end is a closer match to TRBJ2-7, so the J assignment may be wrong. The sample consisted of PBMCs. The sequence was collected from a woman aged 40 to 50 in good health and CMV-seronegative. CDR3 DNA sequence: TGTGCCAGTACGGGACTCTCCTACGAGCAGTACTTC. This gives the protein CASTGLSYEQYF.